These 19 T cell receptor beta chains came from one sample sequenced in a study of regulatory and conventional T cells in RAG deficiency. Genomic DNA came from blood conventional CD4+ T cells gated CD25-low CD127-high. Profiling relied on immunoSEQ multiplex PCR, and the TCRdb table lists in-frame clones only, not all of them. This table has 45,000 or so clones, about 87% appearing once. The same data also contributed to another study, on regulatory T cells. Per that study: Amplification used 52 TRBV primers and 13 TRBJ primers.

The sequenced sample consisted of CD4+ effector T cells sorted from blood. The receptors come from a human donor in good health.

A few counts support this clone. This chain links TRBV5-8 with TRBJ2-7; D is uncertain. Between the trimmed V and J ends, which lost 1 base and 3 bases, there was a span of 5 bases. CDR1 is SGHTS and CDR2 is YDEGEE in the germline V gene. This CDR3 comprises 12 residues. The CDR3 DNA follows: TGTGCCAGCAGCTTGCTTTTCTACGAGCAGTACTTC. It specifies CASSLLFYEQYF.

This chain links TRBV19 with TRBJ1-5; possibly TRBD1 for D (5 bases). The V and J ends lost 7 bases and 7 bases respectively, with 17 bases between them. CDR3 length: 14 residues. CDR1 and CDR2 (germline): LNHDA, SQIVND (reference sequence). CDR3 in amino acids: CASKGERGGQPQHF. CDR3 nucleotide sequence: TGTGCCAGTAAAGGCGAGAGGGGCGGGCAGCCCCAGCATTTT.

The chain links TRBV7-6 to TRBJ1-6; D is undetermined. The length of the CDR3 is 15 residues. V shed 5 bases and J shed 0 bases, with 8 bases lying between them. Germline-derived CDR1 and CDR2 are SGHVS and FNYEAQ. CDR3 in DNA: TGTGCCAGCAGCGGAAGGAGCTCCTATAATTCACCCCTCCACTTT. The encoded protein is CASSGRSSYNSPLHF.

The chain joins TRBV5-4 to TRBJ2-7; the D call may be TRBD1 or TRBD2 (5 bases each). This CDR3 spans 12 amino acids. With 3 bases removed from V and 5 bases from J, the gap between germline ends came to 9 bases. In germline, CDR1 is SGHNT, CDR2 YYREEE (reference sequence). Here the CDR3 reads CASSSGTHEQYF. Written as DNA, the CDR3 is TGTGCCAGCAGCTCCGGGACCCACGAGCAGTACTTC.

J is TRBJ2-7 and V is TRBV5-4; D may be TRBD2 (5 bases). V lost 0 bases to trimming and J lost 1 base, with 14 bases between them. Germline CDR1 SGHNT, CDR2 YYREEE (reference sequence). CDR3 length equals 16 residues. Here the CDR3 DNA reads TGTGCCAGCAGCTTGGCCGCCCCGGGGATGTCCTACGAGCAGTACTTC. It specifies CASSLAAPGMSYEQYF.

The chain is built from TRBV9 and TRBJ1-1; TRBD1 aligns across 8 bases. The CDR3 spans 14 residues. The V gene's germline CDR1 is SGDLS and CDR2 YYNGEE. Trimming at V came to 3 bases and at J to 6 bases, leaving 7 bases not matched to a gene. As DNA, the CDR3 is TGTGCCAGCAGCGGACAGGGGCCCCAGGCTGAAGCTTTCTTT. Its translation is CASSGQGPQAEAFF.

This chain joins TRBV27 and TRBJ1-1; TRBD1 agrees at 10 bases. The V and J ends lost 3 bases and 1 base, in that order; junction bases with no gene match: 2. The CDR3 length is 15 residues. CDR1 MNHEY and CDR2 SMNVEV come from the germline V gene (reference sequence). The CDR3 spells CASSLWTGGNTEAFF. CDR3 DNA: TGTGCCAGCAGTTTGTGGACAGGGGGGAACACTGAAGCTTTCTTT.

The chain employs TRBV5-6 and TRBJ1-4; the D is unclear. This CDR3 is 12 amino acids long. The ends were cut back, 4 bases at V and 2 bases at J, with 3 bases in the middle. Germline V lookup: CDR1 SGHDT, CDR2 YYEEEE. CDR3 loop: CASSVTNEKLFF. Here the CDR3 DNA reads TGTGCCAGCAGCGTTACTAATGAAAAACTGTTTTTT.

This clone showed up just a few times. This rearrangement joins TRBV6-1 to TRBJ1-1, with unresolved D. The CDR3 is 15 amino acids. Germline V gene data show CDR1 as MNHNS and CDR2 as SASEGT. Trimming left V 3 bases short and J 0 bases short, with 11 bases between. CDR3 residues: CASSEVATLNTEAFF. The CDR3, as DNA: TGTGCCAGCAGTGAGGTTGCCACCTTGAACACTGAAGCTTTCTTT.

This clone was observed a few times. This rearrangement joins TRBV18 to TRBJ1-2; 8 bases are shared with TRBD1. This CDR3 spans 16 amino acids. The trim removed 6 bases at V and 2 bases at J, leaving 11 bases unmatched. Germline V gives CDR1 KGHSH, CDR2 LQKENI. The CDR3 protein is CASSLDREISNYGYTF. The CDR3 bases are TGTGCCAGCTCGCTGGACAGGGAAATATCGAACTATGGCTACACCTTC.

This clone was seen only once. The genes are TRBV15 and TRBJ2-2; D is uncertain. The V end lost 1 base, the J end lost 10 bases, and 10 bases lay between the germline ends. The CDR3 length is 13 residues. Germline CDR1 LNHNV, CDR2 YYDKDF (reference sequence). Here the CDR3 DNA reads TGTGCCACCAGCAGAGCTGTTATGGCGGAGCTGTTTTTT. This codes for CATSRAVMAELFF.

The count of this clone is one. The rearrangement links TRBV7-8 to TRBJ2-7, with D maybe TRBD2 (5 bases). V was shortened by 1 base and J by 6 bases, with 19 bases between the two germline ends. In germline, CDR1 is SGHVS, CDR2 FQNEAQ. The CDR3 spans 16 residues. The CDR3 protein is CASSLVGRRIEGEQYF. As DNA, the CDR3 is TGTGCCAGCAGCTTAGTTGGTCGGCGCATAGAGGGCGAGCAGTACTTC.

The chain combines TRBV7-2 with TRBJ2-3, with a weak D call TRBD2 (5 bases). The V and J ends lost 1 base and 7 bases respectively, with 15 bases between them. Germline CDR1 SGHTA, CDR2 FQGNSA. The CDR3 runs to 15 residues. The CDR3 is CASSLERSRDHTQYF. The DNA of the CDR3 is TGTGCCAGCAGCTTAGAAAGGTCGAGGGATCATACGCAGTATTTT.

The chain couples TRBV9 to TRBJ1-4; D is uncertain. From germline, CDR1 is SGDLS and CDR2 YYNGEE. V was shortened by 3 bases and J by 7 bases, with 13 bases between the two germline ends. The CDR3 runs 14 residues. This chain's CDR3 is CASSGMVGSEKLFF. CDR3 coding DNA: TGTGCCAGCAGCGGAATGGTGGGAAGTGAAAAACTGTTTTTT.

The J gene is TRBJ1-4, the V gene TRBV11-2; no clear D. Trimming took 5 bases from V and 1 from J, leaving 8 bases between them. Per the germline V gene, CDR1 is SGHAT and CDR2 is FQNNGV. This CDR3 comprises 14 residues. CDR3 protein: CASSAWGTNEKLFF. CDR3 sequence (DNA): TGTGCCAGCAGCGCGTGGGGAACTAATGAAAAACTGTTTTTT.

The chain recombines TRBV18 with TRBJ1-1, with D possibly being TRBD1 (6 bases). Trimming left V 2 bases short and J 1 base short, with 17 bases between. Germline V gene lookup returns CDR1 KGHSH and CDR2 LQKENI. This CDR3 is built from 17 residues. The CDR3 protein is CASSPDTGFIGNTEAFF. The DNA for the CDR3 is TGTGCCAGCTCACCAGATACAGGGTTCATTGGGAACACTGAAGCTTTCTTT. Based on the CDR3 plus reference TRBV18 and TRBJ1-1, the full variable domain is NAGVMQNPRHLVRRRGQEARLRCSPMKGHSHVYWYRQLPEEGLKFMVYLQKENIIDESGMPKERFSAEFPKEGPSILRIQQVVRGDSAAYFCASSPDTGFIGNTEAFFGQGTRLTVV.

V and J are TRBV7-9 and TRBJ1-6, with unresolved D. V lost 6 bases and J 2 bases, leaving 8 bases between the germline ends. The V gene's germline CDR1 is SEHNR and CDR2 FQNEAQ (reference sequence). This CDR3 comprises 14 residues. CDR3 sequence: CASSPGAYNSPLHF. Here the CDR3 DNA reads TGTGCCAGCAGTCCAGGAGCCTATAATTCACCCCTCCACTTT.

The chain links TRBV6-1 to TRBJ2-7; D is unclear. The V gene lost 7 bases and the J gene lost 6 bases, with 10 bases spanning the gap. The CDR3 extends over 11 amino acids. CDR1 and CDR2 from the germline V gene are MNHNS and SASEGT. CDR3 nucleotides: TGTGCCAGCAAGAGTGTTAGCGAGCAGTACTTC. Its protein product is CASKSVSEQYF.

The chain uses TRBV5-1 and TRBJ1-4; no definite D call. The V and J ends lost 3 bases and 7 bases respectively, with 16 bases between them. CDR1 and CDR2 (germline): SGHRS, YFSETQ. The CDR3 has 15 residues. The CDR3 is CASSSGLAGGEKLFF. CDR3 sequence (DNA): TGCGCCAGCAGCTCCGGACTAGCGGGAGGTGAAAAACTGTTTTTT.